The source of this T cell receptor (beta chain) is a study of shared clonotypes between healthy human individuals. General study points: What rarefaction showed was incomplete sorted-subset sequencing despite large depth.

DNA at 200 ng, 25,000 to 35,000 T cell genomes, went into sorted-subset replicate PCRs. Only in-frame clones appear in the TCRdb table, and some are missing; sequencing was by immunoSEQ multiplex PCR. The table includes around 1.1 million clones, 70% to 80% detected once. Concerning this clone: What it recognizes is unknown.

This CDR3 spans 13 amino acids. V lost 6 bases and J lost 5, with 13 bases in between. Germline V gene sequence: CDR1 MDHEN, CDR2 SYDVKM. Sample: memory CD4+ T cells from PBMCs. The subset denotes: CD45RA-negative fraction. This chain links TRBV28 with TRBJ1-2, with D maybe TRBD1 (6 bases). The TCR was taken from a man younger than 35 in good health. Some clones in this sample may be carry-over from other donors' samples. The CDR3 protein is CASSRPGVYGYTF. The CDR3 nucleotides read TGTGCCAGCAGCAGACCAGGGGTTTATGGCTACACCTTC.